This TCR beta chain is drawn from a study of blood T cells in healthy people across ages. Overall study results and limits: A greater number of naive CD4+ cells and higher diversity distinguished long-lived donors from aged donors.

A J-beta primer mix and a sample-barcoded 5' primer were used in a second PCR of about 7 to 11 cycles. Carrying 12 random nucleotides, a template-switch adaptor labeled each individual cDNA molecule. CDR3-containing paired-end reads numbered at least 3 million in each sample. One entry per CDR3 protein results from TCRdb running MiXCR on the 5' RACE reads. The data show 850,000 to 1,000,000 distinct CDR3 sequences, just over 50% seen once. Every donor contributed around 10 milliliters of peripheral blood by blood draw. V dropped 0 bases and J dropped 2; count of bases not matched to a gene: 2. The germline V gene encodes CDR1 LNHNV and CDR2 YYDKDF (reference sequence). This CDR3 spans 15 amino acids. With regard to this clonotype: Its antigen remains unidentified.

This clonotype was obtained from a woman aged 60-70 years in good health. Sample: blood. The rearrangement joins TRBV15 to TRBJ2-3; the match to TRBD2 covers 7 bases. The CDR3 sequence: CATSRESGNTDTQYF. As DNA, the CDR3 is TGTGCCACCAGCAGAGAAAGCGGGAACACAGATACGCAGTATTTT.